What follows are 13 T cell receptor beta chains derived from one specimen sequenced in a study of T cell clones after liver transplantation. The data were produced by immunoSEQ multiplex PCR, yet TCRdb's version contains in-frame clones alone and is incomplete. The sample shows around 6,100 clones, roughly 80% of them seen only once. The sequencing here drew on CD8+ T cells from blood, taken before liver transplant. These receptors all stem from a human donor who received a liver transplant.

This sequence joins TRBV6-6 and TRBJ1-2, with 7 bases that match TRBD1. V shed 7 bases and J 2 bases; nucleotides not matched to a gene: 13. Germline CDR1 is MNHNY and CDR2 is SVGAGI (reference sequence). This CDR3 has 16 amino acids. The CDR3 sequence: CASTQRGPKPNYGYTF. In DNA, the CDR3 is TGTGCCAGCACCCAAAGGGGGCCAAAACCGAACTATGGCTACACCTTC.

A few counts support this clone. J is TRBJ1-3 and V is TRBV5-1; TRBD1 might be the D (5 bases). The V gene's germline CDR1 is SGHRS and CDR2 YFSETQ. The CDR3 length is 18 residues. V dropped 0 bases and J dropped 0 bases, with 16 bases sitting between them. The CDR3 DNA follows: TGCGCCAGCAGCTTGGAGGGACCTCTTTCATCCTCTGGAAACACCATATATTTT. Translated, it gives CASSLEGPLSSSGNTIYF.

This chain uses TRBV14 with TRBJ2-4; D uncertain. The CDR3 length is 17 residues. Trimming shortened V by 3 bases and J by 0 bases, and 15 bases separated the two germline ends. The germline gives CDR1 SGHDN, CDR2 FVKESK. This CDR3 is CASSQSVLSGAKNIQYF. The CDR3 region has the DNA TGTGCCAGCAGCCAGTCTGTCCTTTCGGGAGCCAAAAACATTCAGTACTTC.

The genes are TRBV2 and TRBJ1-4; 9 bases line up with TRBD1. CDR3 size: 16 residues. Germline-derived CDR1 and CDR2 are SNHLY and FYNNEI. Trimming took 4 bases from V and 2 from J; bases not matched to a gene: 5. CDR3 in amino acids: CASSGDREATNEKLFF. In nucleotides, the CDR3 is TGTGCCAGCAGTGGGGACAGGGAGGCGACTAATGAAAAACTGTTTTTT.

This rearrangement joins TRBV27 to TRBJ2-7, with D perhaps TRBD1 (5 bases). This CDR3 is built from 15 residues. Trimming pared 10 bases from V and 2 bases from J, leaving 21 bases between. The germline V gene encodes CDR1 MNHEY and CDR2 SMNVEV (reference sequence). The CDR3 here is CATQPYSGQTYEQYF. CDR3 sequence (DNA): TGTGCCACCCAACCTTACTCAGGACAAACCTACGAGCAGTACTTC.

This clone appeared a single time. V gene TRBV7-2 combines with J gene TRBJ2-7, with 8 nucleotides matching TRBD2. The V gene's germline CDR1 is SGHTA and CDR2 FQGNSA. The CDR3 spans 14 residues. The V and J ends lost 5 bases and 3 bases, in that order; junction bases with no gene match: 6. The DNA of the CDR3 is TGTGCCAGCAGCCAACTAGCGGATTACTACGAGCAGTACTTC. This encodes CASSQLADYYEQYF.

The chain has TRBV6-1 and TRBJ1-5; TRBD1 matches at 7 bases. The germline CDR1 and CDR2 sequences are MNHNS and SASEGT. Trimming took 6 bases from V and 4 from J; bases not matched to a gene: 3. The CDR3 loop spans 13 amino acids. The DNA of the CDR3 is TGTGCCAGCAGGACAGGGATGAATCAGCCCCAGCATTTT. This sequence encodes CASRTGMNQPQHF.

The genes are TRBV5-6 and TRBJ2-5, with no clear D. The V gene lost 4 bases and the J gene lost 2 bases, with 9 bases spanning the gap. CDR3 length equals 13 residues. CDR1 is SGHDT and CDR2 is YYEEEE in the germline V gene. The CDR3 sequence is CASSRTGQETQYF. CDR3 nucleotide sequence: TGTGCCAGCAGCCGGACGGGTCAAGAGACCCAGTACTTC.

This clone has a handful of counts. The CDR3 DNA sequence: TGTGCCAGCAGTTTTTTCAGGAAAAGCGGTACCTATGGCTACACCTTC. Its protein product is CASSFFRKSGTYGYTF. The chain recombines TRBV28 with TRBJ1-2; D ambiguous. Per the germline V gene, CDR1 is MDHEN and CDR2 is SYDVKM. The CDR3 totals 16 residues. V gave up 3 bases and J gave up 4 bases, with 18 bases separating them.

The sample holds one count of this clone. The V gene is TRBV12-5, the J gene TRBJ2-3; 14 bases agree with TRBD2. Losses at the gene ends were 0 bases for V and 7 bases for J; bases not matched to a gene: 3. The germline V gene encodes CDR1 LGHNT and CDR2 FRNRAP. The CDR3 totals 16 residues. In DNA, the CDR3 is TGTGCTAGTGGTTTGGTACGGACTAGCGGGGGGAATACGCAGTATTTT. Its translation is CASGLVRTSGGNTQYF.

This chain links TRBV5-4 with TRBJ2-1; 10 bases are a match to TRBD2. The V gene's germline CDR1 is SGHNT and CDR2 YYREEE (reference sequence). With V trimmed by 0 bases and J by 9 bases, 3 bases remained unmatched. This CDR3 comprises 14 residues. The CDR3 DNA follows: TGTGCCAGCAGCTTGGGGTCTAGCGGGGGTGAGCAGTTCTTC. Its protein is CASSLGSSGGEQFF.

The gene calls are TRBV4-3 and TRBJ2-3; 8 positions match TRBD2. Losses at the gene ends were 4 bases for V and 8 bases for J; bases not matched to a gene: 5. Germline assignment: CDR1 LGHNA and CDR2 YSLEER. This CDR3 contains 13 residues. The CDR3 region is CASSPGGGVTQYF. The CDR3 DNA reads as TGCGCCAGCAGCCCGGGGGGGGGCGTTACGCAGTATTTT.

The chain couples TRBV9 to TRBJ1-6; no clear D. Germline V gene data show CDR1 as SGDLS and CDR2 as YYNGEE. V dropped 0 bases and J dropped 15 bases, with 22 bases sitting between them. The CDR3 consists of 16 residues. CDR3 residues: CASSVVAAPRPALLHF. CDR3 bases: TGTGCCAGCAGCGTAGTGGCAGCCCCGAGGCCAGCGCTCCTCCACTTT.